A single sample is the source of the 9 T cell receptor beta chains below, sequenced in a study of blood T cell repertoires in COVID-19. Using immunoSEQ multiplex PCR, the repertoire was profiled, and TCRdb retains in-frame clones only, with some absent. This sample has about 410,000 clones, with around nine tenths found just once. The sequenced sample consisted of PBMCs or T cells enriched from blood (not recorded which). The receptors originated from a woman between 25 and 40 years old who had recovered from COVID-19.

Points on this clone: Other DNA variants within this sample encode the same CDR3. The chain carries TRBV12-3 or TRBV12-4 and TRBJ1-2; 8 bases map to TRBD1. The V and J ends lost 6 bases and 2 bases, in that order; junction bases with no gene match: 2. The CDR3 loop spans 13 amino acids. The DNA of the CDR3 is TGTGCCAGCAGCCGACAGGGGAACTATGGCTACACCTTC. This gives the protein CASSRQGNYGYTF.

The CDR3 nucleotides are TGTGCCAGCAGTTCCCTTCAGGGGGCCGGCACAGATACGCAGTATTTT. Its protein product is CASSSLQGAGTDTQYF. V is TRBV25-1 and J is TRBJ2-3; TRBD1 matches 8 bases. Trimming took 5 bases from V and 1 from J; bases not matched to a gene: 8. The CDR3 has 16 amino acids. CDR1 MGHDK and CDR2 SYGVNS come from the germline V gene.

The rearrangement joins TRBV7-8 to TRBJ1-2, with 7 bases aligning to TRBD1. Germline V gene sequence: CDR1 SGHVS, CDR2 FQNEAQ. The CDR3 has 16 amino acids. With V trimmed by 1 base and J by 8 bases, 13 bases remained unmatched. CDR3 loop: CASSLERMAGGGGYTF. As DNA, the CDR3 is TGTGCCAGCAGCTTAGAACGGATGGCAGGGGGTGGGGGCTACACCTTC.

The chain recombines TRBV7-5 with TRBJ2-7; the table's D gene call, TRBD2, was not cross checked with the DNA. TRBV7-5 is a listed pseudogene. CDR3 size: 16 residues. The CDR3 loop is CARSLLTSGDSYEQYF. Written as DNA, the CDR3 is TGTGCCAGAAGCTTACTTACTAGCGGGGACTCCTACGAGCAGTACTTC.

J is TRBJ2-1 and V is TRBV5-1; TRBD2 matches 12 bases. The germline V gene has CDR1 SGHRS and CDR2 YFSETQ. V shed 1 base, J shed 9 bases, and the junction held 8 bases outside the gene matches. The CDR3 totals 16 residues. The CDR3: CASSLSSGRAQGEQFF. CDR3 nucleotides: TGCGCCAGCAGCTTGTCTAGCGGGAGGGCCCAGGGTGAGCAGTTCTTC.

The V call is TRBV7-8, the J call TRBJ2-1, with TRBD2 matching over 9 bases. Germline CDR1 is SGHVS and CDR2 is FQNEAQ. Trimming cost V 5 bases and J 7 bases; bases outside gene matches: 12. This CDR3 is built from 16 residues. CDR3 amino acids: CASSRIGGGGRNEQFF. CDR3 coding DNA: TGTGCCAGCAGCCGGATAGGCGGGGGGGGACGGAATGAGCAGTTCTTC.

This sequence joins TRBV4-1 and TRBJ1-6; D ambiguous. Per germline, CDR1 MGHRA and CDR2 YSYEKL. The CDR3 sequence is 17 residues long. Trimming took off 4 bases at V and 6 bases at J, with 19 bases between the two ends. The CDR3 sequence is CASSLTPGFAPNSPLHF. The CDR3 DNA is TGCGCCAGCAGCCTGACCCCGGGATTCGCTCCTAATTCACCCCTCCACTTT.

V usage is TRBV29-1 and J usage is TRBJ1-2; D gene uncertain. The V end was cut by 0 bases, the J end by 3 bases, with 11 bases between. Germline assignment: CDR1 SQVTM and CDR2 ANQGSEA. The CDR3 extends over 14 amino acids. The CDR3 coding sequence is TGCAGCGTTGAAGAACTCGCGATCCACTATGGCTACACCTTC. Encoded protein: CSVEELAIHYGYTF.

The chain links TRBV30 to TRBJ1-1; D call uncertain. CDR3 size: 13 residues. Trimming shortened V by 5 bases and J by 0 bases, and 10 bases separated the two germline ends. Germline V CDR1 and CDR2: GTSNPN, SVGIG (reference sequence). The CDR3 DNA is TGTGCCTGGGCGGTTCGGGTGAACACTGAAGCTTTCTTT. This gives the protein CAWAVRVNTEAFF.